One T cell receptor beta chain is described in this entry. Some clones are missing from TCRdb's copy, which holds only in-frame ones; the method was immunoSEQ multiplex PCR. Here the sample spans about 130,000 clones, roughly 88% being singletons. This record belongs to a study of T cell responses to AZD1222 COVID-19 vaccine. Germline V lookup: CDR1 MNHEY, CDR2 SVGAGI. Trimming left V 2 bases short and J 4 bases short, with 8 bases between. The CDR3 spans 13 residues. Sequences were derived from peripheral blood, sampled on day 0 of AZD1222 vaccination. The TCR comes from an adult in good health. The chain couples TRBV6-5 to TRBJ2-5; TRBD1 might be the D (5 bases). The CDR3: CASSYGQLETQYF. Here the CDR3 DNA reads TGTGCCAGCAGTTACGGACAATTAGAGACCCAGTACTTC.